Here is one TCR beta chain with its context. This record comes from a study of PD-L1 blockade in urothelial cancer. The sample's time point: pretreatment peripheral blood. Using immunoSEQ multiplex PCR, the repertoire was profiled, and TCRdb retains in-frame clones only, with some absent. This table holds approximately 50,000 clones, about 81% found once. The TCR was taken from a man in his 70s with urothelial cancer. This specimen consisted of PBMCs, obtained around atezolizumab (anti-PD-L1) treatment.

In DNA, the CDR3 is TGTGCCAGCAGTCCGGCCAGCGGGAGGGTCGCCTACGAGCAGTACTTC. Encoded protein: CASSPASGRVAYEQYF. The chain couples TRBV6-6 to TRBJ2-7, with 10 bases matching TRBD2. From germline, CDR1 is MNHNY and CDR2 SVGAGI (reference sequence). The trim removed 5 bases at V and 2 bases at J, leaving 9 bases unmatched. The CDR3 consists of 16 residues.